This TCR beta chain appears in the sequencing data of a study of cytomegalovirus exposure and HLA in healthy donors. Details on this clone: Antigen specificity is unknown.

PCR was performed using 60 Vbeta and 13 Jbeta primers. The assay was immunoSEQ multiplex PCR, and TCRdb's table has in-frame clones only and misses some. Of 85,000 to 130,000 clones in the sample, roughly four fifths are singletons; the top ten hold 1.6%. With 0 bases removed from V and 0 bases from J, the gap between germline ends came to 15 bases. From germline, CDR1 is SGHRS and CDR2 YFSETQ. The CDR3 is 17 residues long. Study results and limitations: A later analysis linked a missense variant in DCLRE1C to the trimming of TCR beta V and J genes.

What was sequenced was PBMCs. This TCR was recovered from a man in his fifties in good health and CMV-seronegative. The V call is TRBV5-1, the J call TRBJ1-1, with no clear D. The CDR3 region is CASSLGQPPVMNTEAFF. Written as DNA, the CDR3 is TGCGCCAGCAGCTTGGGACAACCTCCTGTAATGAACACTGAAGCTTTCTTT. Filled out from reference TRBV5-1 and TRBJ1-1, the complete variable domain reads KAGVTQTPRYLIKTRGQQVTLSCSPISGHRSVSWYQQTPGQGLQFLFEYFSETQRNKGNFPGRFSGRQFSNSRSEMNVSTLELGDSALYLCASSLGQPPVMNTEAFFGQGTRLTVV.